This T cell receptor beta chain was identified during a study of cytomegalovirus exposure and HLA in healthy donors. Turning to the study itself: Genetic ancestry analysis placed around 76% of the approximately 390 donors that were genotyped in the Caucasian-associated cluster. Study outcomes and limitations: In most subjects, TCR beta sequences reportedly gave accurate predictions of HLA-A and HLA-B alleles. Follow-up analysis found HLA locus-dependent TCR association rates, highest for DRB1 and lowest for HLA-C.

The CDR3 runs to 13 residues. Germline assignment: CDR1 SGHNT and CDR2 YYREEE (reference sequence). Deletions cut 0 bases from V and 5 bases from J, with 8 bases between. The PCR was carried out with 60 Vbeta primers and 13 Jbeta primers. Sequencing was performed with immunoSEQ multiplex PCR; in TCRdb, only in-frame clones are kept and a portion is missing. The table has about 140,000 clones, about 85% seen once. This clone was seen just once. What it recognizes is unknown. Distinct nucleotide sequences in the sample also encode this CDR3. The clonotype was recovered from a female donor in good health and CMV-seronegative. Sequenced material: PBMCs. The chain recombines TRBV5-4 with TRBJ2-5; no reliable D call. The CDR3 sequence is CASSLVSLETQYF. The CDR3 DNA sequence: TGTGCCAGCAGCTTGGTCAGTCTTGAGACCCAGTACTTC.